This TCR beta chain was sequenced for a study of blood T cell repertoires in COVID-19. Study details: Samples taken during acute and convalescent COVID-19 were collected in the United States, Italy and Spain. T cells, B-cell-depleted T cells, or PBMCs supplied cDNA or gDNA.

Original analysis: Using reference gene primer amplification, nucleated cell counts were estimated. The table came from immunoSEQ multiplex PCR; TCRdb's copy has only in-frame clones and leaves some out. V and J calls and clone size come straight from that table; D and trimming were deduced from the DNA. Here the sample spans 84,000 or so clones, approximately 80% being singletons. Per the germline V gene, CDR1 is SNHLY and CDR2 is FYNNEI. V gave up 11 bases and J gave up 0 bases, with 16 bases separating them. The length of the CDR3 is 14 residues. This TCR was recovered from a woman of 80 years or more with acute or convalescent COVID-19. The sequenced sample was peripheral blood. This chain uses TRBV2 with TRBJ1-1, with D unresolved. The DNA for the CDR3 is TGTGCCCTAGAACCGGGGAAAGTGAACACTGAAGCTTTCTTT. Residues: CALEPGKVNTEAFF.